The 10 T cell receptor beta chains below come from one sample, sequenced in a study of vaccination effects on CD4 cells after COVID-19. Repertoires were generated with immunoSEQ multiplex PCR, while TCRdb's copy carries only in-frame clones and drops some. The sample holds roughly 63,000 clones, over 70% seen once. Antigen specificity for these receptors is unknown. Before sequencing took place, the ViraFEST assay used viral peptide pools to expand antigen-specific CD4+ T cells. The authors isolated CD4+ T cells after about 10 days of culture. According to the study, vaccine recipients showed no prior SARS-CoV-2 infection and negative nucleocapsid antibodies. The sequences come from CD4+ T cells from PBMCs cultured with HCoV-OC43 spike peptides, collected before COVID-19 vaccination. The subset was: HCoV-OC43 spike overlapping peptide pool stimulation. These receptors originate from a human donor who received a COVID-19 vaccine.

V is TRBV19 and J is TRBJ1-5, with no clear D. The V gene lost 8 bases and the J gene lost 0 bases, with 8 bases spanning the gap. Germline lookup yields CDR1 LNHDA and CDR2 SQIVND (reference sequence). The CDR3 spans 13 residues. The CDR3 protein is CASLGSSNQPQHF. CDR3 DNA: TGTGCCAGTTTAGGTAGTAGCAATCAGCCCCAGCATTTT.

The rearrangement uses TRBV24-1 and TRBJ2-3, with TRBD2 as a possible D gene (5 bases). Germline V gene lookup returns CDR1 KGHDR and CDR2 SFDVKD. The germline V and J ends were trimmed by 2 bases and 0 bases, with 5 bases remaining between them. This CDR3 contains 14 residues. The CDR3: CATSDSGSTDTQYF. For the CDR3, the DNA is TGTGCCACCAGTGATTCGGGGAGCACAGATACGCAGTATTTT.

This chain links TRBV12-5 with TRBJ1-6; unclear D gene. CDR3 length: 13 amino acids. Trimming left V 1 base short and J 6 bases short, with 4 bases between. Germline values: CDR1 LGHNT, CDR2 FRNRAP. The CDR3 coding sequence is TGTGCTAGTGGTTTGGAGTTTAATTCACCCCTCCACTTT. Protein product: CASGLEFNSPLHF.

The chain links TRBV6-5 to TRBJ2-3, with TRBD2 matching over 11 bases. The V and J ends lost 7 bases and 5 bases, in that order; junction bases with no gene match: 8. Germline CDR1 is MNHEY and CDR2 is SVGAGI. This CDR3 is 15 amino acids long. The CDR3 reads CASTKTSGVGDTQYF. CDR3 DNA: TGTGCCAGCACCAAGACTAGCGGGGTAGGAGATACGCAGTATTTT.

This chain joins TRBV10-3 and TRBJ2-5; D might be TRBD1 or TRBD2, each matching 5 bases. Trimming shortened V by 3 bases and J by 4 bases, and 9 bases separated the two germline ends. The CDR3 has 13 amino acids. Germline CDR1 is ENHRY and CDR2 is SYGVKD. CDR3 sequence (DNA): TGTGCCATCAGTGACGGGGCGGGAGAGACCCAGTACTTC. Protein sequence: CAISDGAGETQYF.

The gene calls are TRBV7-8 and TRBJ2-2; D remains ambiguous. V lost 5 bases and J 4 bases, leaving 2 bases between the germline ends. The CDR3 totals 11 residues. From germline, CDR1 is SGHVS and CDR2 FQNEAQ. This chain's CDR3 is CASSRTGELFF. The CDR3 nucleotides read TGTGCCAGCAGCCGCACCGGGGAGCTGTTTTTT.

This clone was recorded a few times. Other DNA variants within this sample encode the same CDR3. This chain uses TRBV18 with TRBJ1-1; maybe TRBD1 (5 bases). Germline V gene lookup returns CDR1 KGHSH and CDR2 LQKENI. V shed 3 bases and J shed 2 bases, with 7 bases lying between them. The CDR3 has 13 amino acids. The CDR3 protein is CASSPGQNTEAFF. CDR3 nucleotide sequence: TGTGCCAGCTCACCGGGGCAAAACACTGAAGCTTTCTTT.

This clone showed up just a few times. This CDR3 reads CASSQDTNTIYF. The DNA for the CDR3 is TGTGCCAGCAGCCAAGATACAAACACCATATATTTT. This chain uses TRBV3-1 (or the pseudogene TRBV3-2) with TRBJ1-3; D gene ambiguous. CDR1 and CDR2 (germline): LGHDT, YNNKEL (reference sequence). The CDR3 runs 12 residues. The V gene lost 0 bases and the J gene lost 6 bases, with 3 bases spanning the gap.

The V gene is TRBV7-2, the J gene TRBJ2-3, with a tentative D call TRBD2 (7 bases). This CDR3 has 16 amino acids. V was trimmed by 1 base and J by 1 base, leaving 12 bases between them. Germline V gene sequence: CDR1 SGHTA, CDR2 FQGNSA. CDR3 amino acids: CASSLGRGARTDTQYF. CDR3 bases: TGTGCCAGCAGCTTAGGACGGGGGGCCCGCACAGATACGCAGTATTTT.

The chain recombines TRBV11-2 with TRBJ1-1; TRBD1 matches at 10 bases. V trimming: 1 base; J trimming: 3 bases; junction bases outside the gene matches: 5. Germline V lookup: CDR1 SGHAT, CDR2 FQNNGV. The CDR3 is made up of 16 amino acids. The CDR3 bases are TGTGCCAGCAGCTTAGTTCGGGGACAGGGGCACACTGAAGCTTTCTTT. This codes for CASSLVRGQGHTEAFF.